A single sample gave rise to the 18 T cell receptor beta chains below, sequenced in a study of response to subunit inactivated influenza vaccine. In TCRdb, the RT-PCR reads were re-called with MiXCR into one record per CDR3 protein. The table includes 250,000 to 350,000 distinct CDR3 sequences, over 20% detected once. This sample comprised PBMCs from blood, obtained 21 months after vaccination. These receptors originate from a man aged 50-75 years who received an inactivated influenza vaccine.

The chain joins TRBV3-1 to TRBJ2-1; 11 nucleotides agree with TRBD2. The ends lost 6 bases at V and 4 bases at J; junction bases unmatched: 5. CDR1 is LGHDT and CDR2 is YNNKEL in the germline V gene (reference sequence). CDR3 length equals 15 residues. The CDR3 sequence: CASSPIAGGYNEQFF. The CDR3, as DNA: TGTGCCAGCAGTCCTATAGCGGGGGGGTACAATGAGCAGTTCTTC.

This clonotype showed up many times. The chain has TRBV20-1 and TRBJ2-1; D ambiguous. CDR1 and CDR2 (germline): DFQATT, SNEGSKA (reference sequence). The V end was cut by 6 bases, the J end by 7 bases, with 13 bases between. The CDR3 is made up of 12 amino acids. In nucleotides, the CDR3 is TGCAGTGCAGCCCGGTATCCGAATGAGCAGTTCTTC. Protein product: CSAARYPNEQFF.

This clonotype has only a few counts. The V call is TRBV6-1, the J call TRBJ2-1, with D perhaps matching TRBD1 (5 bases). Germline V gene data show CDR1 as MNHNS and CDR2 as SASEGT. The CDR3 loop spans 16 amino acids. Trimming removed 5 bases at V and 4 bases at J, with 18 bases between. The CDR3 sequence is CASSPATDTTYNEQFF. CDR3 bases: TGTGCCAGCAGTCCCGCGACAGATACCACTTACAATGAGCAGTTCTTC.

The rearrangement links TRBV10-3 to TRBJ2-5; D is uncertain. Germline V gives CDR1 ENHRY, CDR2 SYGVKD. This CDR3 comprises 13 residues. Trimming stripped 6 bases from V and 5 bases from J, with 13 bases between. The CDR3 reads CAIRDGKEETQYF. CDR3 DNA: TGTGCCATCAGGGATGGGAAGGAGGAGACCCAGTACTTC.

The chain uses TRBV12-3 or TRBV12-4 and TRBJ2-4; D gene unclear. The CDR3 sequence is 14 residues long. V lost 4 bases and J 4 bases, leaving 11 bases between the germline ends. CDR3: CASSYPSEKNIQYF. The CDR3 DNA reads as TGTGCCAGCAGTTACCCGTCGGAGAAAAACATTCAGTACTTC.

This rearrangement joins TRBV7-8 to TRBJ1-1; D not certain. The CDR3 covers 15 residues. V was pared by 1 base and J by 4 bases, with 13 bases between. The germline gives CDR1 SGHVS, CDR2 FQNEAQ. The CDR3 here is CASSLVYVSRTEAFF. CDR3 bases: TGTGCCAGCAGCTTAGTTTATGTCAGCCGCACTGAAGCTTTCTTT.

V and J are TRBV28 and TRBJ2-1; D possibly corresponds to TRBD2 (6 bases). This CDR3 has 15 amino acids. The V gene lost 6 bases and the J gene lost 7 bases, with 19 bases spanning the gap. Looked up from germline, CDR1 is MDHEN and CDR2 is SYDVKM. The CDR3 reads CASSYRLEAGNEQFF. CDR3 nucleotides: TGTGCCAGCAGCTATCGACTAGAGGCTGGTAATGAGCAGTTCTTC.

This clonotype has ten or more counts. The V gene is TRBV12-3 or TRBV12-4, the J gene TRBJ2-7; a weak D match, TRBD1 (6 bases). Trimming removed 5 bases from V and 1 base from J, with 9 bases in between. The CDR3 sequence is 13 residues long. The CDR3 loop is CASSADRSYEQYF. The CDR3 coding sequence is TGTGCCAGCAGTGCGGACAGATCCTACGAGCAGTACTTC.

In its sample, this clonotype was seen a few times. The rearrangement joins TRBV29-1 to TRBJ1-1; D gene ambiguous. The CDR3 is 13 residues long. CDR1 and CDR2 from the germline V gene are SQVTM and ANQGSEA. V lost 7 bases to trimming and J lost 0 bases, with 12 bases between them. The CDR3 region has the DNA TGCAGCGCTAACGCAGGTATGAACACTGAAGCTTTCTTT. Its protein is CSANAGMNTEAFF.

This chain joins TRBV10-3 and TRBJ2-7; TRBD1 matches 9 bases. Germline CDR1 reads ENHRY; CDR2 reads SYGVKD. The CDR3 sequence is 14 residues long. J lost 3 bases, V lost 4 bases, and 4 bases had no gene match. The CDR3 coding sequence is TGTGCCATCAGTGTAGGACAGGGGAGCTACGAGCAGTACTTC. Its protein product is CAISVGQGSYEQYF.

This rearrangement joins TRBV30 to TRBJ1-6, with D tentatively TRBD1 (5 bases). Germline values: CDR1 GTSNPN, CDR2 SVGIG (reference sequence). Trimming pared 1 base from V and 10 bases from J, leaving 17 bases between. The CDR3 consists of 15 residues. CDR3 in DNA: TGTGCCTGGAGTGCTCTCCGCGTAGGGGAATCACCCCTCCACTTT. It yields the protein CAWSALRVGESPLHF.

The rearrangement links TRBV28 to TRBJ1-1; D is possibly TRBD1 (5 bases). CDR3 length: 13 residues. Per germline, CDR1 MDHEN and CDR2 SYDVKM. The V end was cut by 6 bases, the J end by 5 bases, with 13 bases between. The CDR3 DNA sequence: TGTGCCAGCAGATCAGGGTATCAGACTGAAGCTTTCTTT. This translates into CASRSGYQTEAFF.

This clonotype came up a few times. The CDR3 sequence is CSASRGLTGELFF. DNA for the CDR3: TGCAGTGCTAGCAGAGGGTTAACCGGGGAGCTGTTTTTT. V gene TRBV20-1 combines with J gene TRBJ2-2; tentatively, D is TRBD2 (5 bases). Germline V gene sequence: CDR1 DFQATT, CDR2 SNEGSKA (reference sequence). Trimming cost V 3 bases and J 5 bases, with 10 bases left between them. The CDR3 is 13 residues long.

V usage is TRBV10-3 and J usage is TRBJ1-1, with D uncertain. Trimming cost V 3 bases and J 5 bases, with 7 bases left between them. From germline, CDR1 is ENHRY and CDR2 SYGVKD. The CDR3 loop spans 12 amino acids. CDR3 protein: CAISEVDTEAFF. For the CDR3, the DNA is TGTGCCATCAGTGAAGTTGATACTGAAGCTTTCTTT.

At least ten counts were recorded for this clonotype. CDR3 residues: CAVGTGNQPQHF. The CDR3 nucleotides read TGTGCAGTTGGGACAGGCAATCAGCCCCAGCATTTT. The chain joins TRBV12-3 or TRBV12-4 to TRBJ1-5, with 7 bases identical to TRBD1. This CDR3 spans 12 amino acids.

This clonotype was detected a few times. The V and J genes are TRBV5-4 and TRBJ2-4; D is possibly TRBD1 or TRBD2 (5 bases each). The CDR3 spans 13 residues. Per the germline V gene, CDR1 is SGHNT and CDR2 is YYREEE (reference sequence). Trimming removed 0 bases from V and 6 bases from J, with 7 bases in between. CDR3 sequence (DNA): TGTGCCAGCAGCTTGGGGGGGAGAAACATTCAGTACTTC. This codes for CASSLGGRNIQYF.

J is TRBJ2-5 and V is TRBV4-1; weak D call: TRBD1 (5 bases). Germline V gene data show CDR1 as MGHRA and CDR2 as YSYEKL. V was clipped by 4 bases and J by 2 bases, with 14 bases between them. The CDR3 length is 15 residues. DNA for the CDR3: TGCGCCAGCAGCCGACAGCCGGGTGATCAAGAGACCCAGTACTTC. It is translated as CASSRQPGDQETQYF.

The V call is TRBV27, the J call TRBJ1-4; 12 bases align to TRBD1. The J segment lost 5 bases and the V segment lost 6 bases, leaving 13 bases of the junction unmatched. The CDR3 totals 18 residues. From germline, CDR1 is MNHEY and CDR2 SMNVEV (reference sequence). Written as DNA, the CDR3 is TGTGCCAGCAGGGGCCGGGGACAGGGGGCCGAATCCAATGAAAAACTGTTTTTT. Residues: CASRGRGQGAESNEKLFF. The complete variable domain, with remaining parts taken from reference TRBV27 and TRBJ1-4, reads EAQVTQNPRYLITVTGKKLTVTCSQNMNHEYMSWYRQDPGLGLRQIYYSMNVEVTDKGDVPEGYKVSRKEKRNFPLILESPSPNQTSLYFCASRGRGQGAESNEKLFFGSGTQLSVL.